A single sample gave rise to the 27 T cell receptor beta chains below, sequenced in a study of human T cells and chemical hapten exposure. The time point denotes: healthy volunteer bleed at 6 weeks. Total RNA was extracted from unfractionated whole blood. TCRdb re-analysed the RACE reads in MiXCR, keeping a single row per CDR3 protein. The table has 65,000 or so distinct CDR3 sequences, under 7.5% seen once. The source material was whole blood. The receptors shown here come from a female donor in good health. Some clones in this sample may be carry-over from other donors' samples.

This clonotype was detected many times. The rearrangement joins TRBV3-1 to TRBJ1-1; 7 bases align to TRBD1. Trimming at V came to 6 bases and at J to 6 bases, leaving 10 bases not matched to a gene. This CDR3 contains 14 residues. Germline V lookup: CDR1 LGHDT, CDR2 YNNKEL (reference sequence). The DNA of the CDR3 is TGTGCCAGCAGTTTTTCAACAGGGGAAGCTGAAGCTTTCTTT. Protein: CASSFSTGEAEAFF.

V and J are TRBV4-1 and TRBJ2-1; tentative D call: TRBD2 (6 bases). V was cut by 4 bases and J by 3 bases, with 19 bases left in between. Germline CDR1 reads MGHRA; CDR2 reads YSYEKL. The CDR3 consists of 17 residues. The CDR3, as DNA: TGCGCCAGCAGCCTATTGTTCGGGCGCGGGAACTACAATGAGCAGTTCTTC. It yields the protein CASSLLFGRGNYNEQFF.

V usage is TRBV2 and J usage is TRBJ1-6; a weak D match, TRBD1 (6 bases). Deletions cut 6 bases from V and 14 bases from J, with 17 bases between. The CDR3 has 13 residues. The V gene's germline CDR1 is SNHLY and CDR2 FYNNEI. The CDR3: CASRAPGALSLHF. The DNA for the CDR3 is TGTGCCAGCAGAGCACCGGGGGCCCTCTCCCTCCACTTT.

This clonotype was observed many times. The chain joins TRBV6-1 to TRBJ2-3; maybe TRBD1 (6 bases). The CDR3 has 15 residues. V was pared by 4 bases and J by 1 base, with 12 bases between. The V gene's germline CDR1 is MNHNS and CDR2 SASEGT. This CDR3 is CASSVKGQRTDTQYF. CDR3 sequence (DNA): TGTGCCAGCAGTGTCAAGGGACAACGCACAGATACGCAGTATTTT.

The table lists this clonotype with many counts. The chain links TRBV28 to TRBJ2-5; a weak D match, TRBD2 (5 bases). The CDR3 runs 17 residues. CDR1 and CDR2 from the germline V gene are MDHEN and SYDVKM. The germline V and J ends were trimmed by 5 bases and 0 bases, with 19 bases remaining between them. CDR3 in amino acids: CASSTRGRRLYQETQYF. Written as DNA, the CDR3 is TGTGCCAGCAGTACCCGAGGACGGAGGCTGTACCAAGAGACCCAGTACTTC.

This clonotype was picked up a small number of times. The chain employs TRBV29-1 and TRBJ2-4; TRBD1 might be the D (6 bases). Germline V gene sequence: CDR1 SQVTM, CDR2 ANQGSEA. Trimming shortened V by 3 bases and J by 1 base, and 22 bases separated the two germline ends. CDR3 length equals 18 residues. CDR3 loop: CSVDTGLSPIVAKNIQYF. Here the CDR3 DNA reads TGCAGCGTTGATACAGGGCTCTCCCCCATCGTGGCCAAAAACATTCAGTACTTC.

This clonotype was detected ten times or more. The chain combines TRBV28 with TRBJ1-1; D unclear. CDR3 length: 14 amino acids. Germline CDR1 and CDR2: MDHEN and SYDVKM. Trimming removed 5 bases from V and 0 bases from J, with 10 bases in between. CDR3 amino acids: CASSKHNMNTEAFF. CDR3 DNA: TGTGCCAGCAGTAAGCACAATATGAACACTGAAGCTTTCTTT. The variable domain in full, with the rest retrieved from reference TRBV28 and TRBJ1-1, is DVKVTQSSRYLVKRTGEKVFLECVQDMDHENMFWYRQDPGLGLRLIYFSYDVKMKEKGDIPEGYSVSREKKERFSLILESASTNQTSMYLCASSKHNMNTEAFFGQGTRLTVV.

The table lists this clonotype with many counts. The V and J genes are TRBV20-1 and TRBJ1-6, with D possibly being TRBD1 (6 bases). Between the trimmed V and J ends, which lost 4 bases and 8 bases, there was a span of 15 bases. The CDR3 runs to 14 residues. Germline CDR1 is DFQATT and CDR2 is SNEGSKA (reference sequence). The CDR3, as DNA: TGCAGTGCTACCAGGGGACGATTGGATTCACCCCTCCACTTT. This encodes CSATRGRLDSPLHF.

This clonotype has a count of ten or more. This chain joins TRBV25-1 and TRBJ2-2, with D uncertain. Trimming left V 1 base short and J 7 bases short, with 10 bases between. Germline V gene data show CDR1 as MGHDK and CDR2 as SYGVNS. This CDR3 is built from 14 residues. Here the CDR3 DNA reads TGTGCCAGCAGTGAATTGATGGTGCGCGGGGAGCTGTTTTTT. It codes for CASSELMVRGELFF. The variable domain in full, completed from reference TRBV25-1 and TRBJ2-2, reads EADIYQTPRYLVIGTGKKITLECSQTMGHDKMYWYQQDPGMELHLIHYSYGVNSTEKGDLSSESTVSRIRTEHFPLTLESARPSHTSQYLCASSELMVRGELFFGEGSRLTVL.

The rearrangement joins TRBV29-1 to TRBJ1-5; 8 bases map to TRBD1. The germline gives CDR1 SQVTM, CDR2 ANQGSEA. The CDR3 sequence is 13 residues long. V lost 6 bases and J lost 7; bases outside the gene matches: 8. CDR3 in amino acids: CSVETGGGQPQHF. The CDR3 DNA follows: TGCAGCGTGGAAACAGGGGGAGGCCAGCCCCAGCATTTT.

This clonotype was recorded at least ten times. The CDR3 sequence is CASSPLQGWGTDTQYF. CDR3 DNA sequence: TGTGCCAGCAGTCCATTACAGGGTTGGGGCACAGATACGCAGTATTTT. This chain joins TRBV28 and TRBJ2-3; D is possibly TRBD1 (6 bases). Trimming cost V 5 bases and J 1 base, with 16 bases left between them. Germline loops: CDR1 MDHEN, CDR2 SYDVKM. The CDR3 totals 16 residues.

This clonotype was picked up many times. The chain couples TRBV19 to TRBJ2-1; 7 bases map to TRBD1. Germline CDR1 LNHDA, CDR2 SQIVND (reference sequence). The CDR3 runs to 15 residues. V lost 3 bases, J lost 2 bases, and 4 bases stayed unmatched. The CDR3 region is CASSIRQGAYNEQFF. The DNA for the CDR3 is TGTGCCAGTAGTATCCGACAGGGTGCCTACAATGAGCAGTTCTTC.

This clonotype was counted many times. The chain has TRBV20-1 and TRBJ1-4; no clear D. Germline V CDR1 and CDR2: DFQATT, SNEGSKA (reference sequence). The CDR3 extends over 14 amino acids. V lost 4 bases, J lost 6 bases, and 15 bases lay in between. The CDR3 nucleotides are TGCAGTGCTACCCCGGGAGGGCGTTATGAAAAACTGTTTTTT. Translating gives CSATPGGRYEKLFF.

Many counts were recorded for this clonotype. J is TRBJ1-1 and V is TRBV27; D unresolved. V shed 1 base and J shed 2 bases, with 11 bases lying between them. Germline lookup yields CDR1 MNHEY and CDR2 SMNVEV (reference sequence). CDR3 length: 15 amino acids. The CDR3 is CASSLWGGGNTEAFF. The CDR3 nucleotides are TGTGCCAGCAGTTTATGGGGAGGAGGAAACACTGAAGCTTTCTTT.

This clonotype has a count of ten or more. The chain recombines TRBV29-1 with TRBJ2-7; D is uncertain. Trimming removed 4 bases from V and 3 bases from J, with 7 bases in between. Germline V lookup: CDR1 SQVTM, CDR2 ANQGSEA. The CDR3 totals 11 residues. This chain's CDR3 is CSVVLDYEQYF. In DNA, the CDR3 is TGCAGCGTTGTTCTAGACTACGAGCAGTACTTC.

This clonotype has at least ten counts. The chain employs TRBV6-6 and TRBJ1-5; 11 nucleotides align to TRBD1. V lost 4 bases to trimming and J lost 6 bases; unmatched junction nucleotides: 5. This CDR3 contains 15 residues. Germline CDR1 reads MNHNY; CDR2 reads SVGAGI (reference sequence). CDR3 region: CASSFPGTGGQPQHF. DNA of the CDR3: TGTGCCAGCAGTTTCCCCGGGACAGGGGGTCAGCCCCAGCATTTT.

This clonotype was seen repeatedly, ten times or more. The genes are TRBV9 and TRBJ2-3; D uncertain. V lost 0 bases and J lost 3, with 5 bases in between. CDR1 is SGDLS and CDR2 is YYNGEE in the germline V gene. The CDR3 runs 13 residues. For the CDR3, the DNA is TGTGCCAGCAGCGTAGCAGTGACAGATACGCAGTATTTT. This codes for CASSVAVTDTQYF.

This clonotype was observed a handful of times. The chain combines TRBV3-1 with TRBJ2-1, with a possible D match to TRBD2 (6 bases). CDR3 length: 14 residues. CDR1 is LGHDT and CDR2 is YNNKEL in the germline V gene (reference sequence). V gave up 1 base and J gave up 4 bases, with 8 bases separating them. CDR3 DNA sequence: TGTGCCAGCAGCCAAGGGGAGGAGTACAATGAGCAGTTCTTC. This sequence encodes CASSQGEEYNEQFF.

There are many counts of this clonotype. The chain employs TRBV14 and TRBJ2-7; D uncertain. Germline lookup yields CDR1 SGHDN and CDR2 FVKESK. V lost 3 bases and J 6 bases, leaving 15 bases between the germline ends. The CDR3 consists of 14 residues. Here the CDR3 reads CASSHGTPEFEQYF. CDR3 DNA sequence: TGTGCCAGCAGCCACGGAACCCCCGAGTTCGAGCAGTACTTC.

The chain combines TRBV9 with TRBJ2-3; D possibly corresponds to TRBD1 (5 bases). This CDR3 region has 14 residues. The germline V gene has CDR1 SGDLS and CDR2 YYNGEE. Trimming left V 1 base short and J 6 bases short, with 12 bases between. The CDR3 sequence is CASSVLGDMDTQYF. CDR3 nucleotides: TGTGCCAGCAGCGTACTAGGGGATATGGATACGCAGTATTTT.

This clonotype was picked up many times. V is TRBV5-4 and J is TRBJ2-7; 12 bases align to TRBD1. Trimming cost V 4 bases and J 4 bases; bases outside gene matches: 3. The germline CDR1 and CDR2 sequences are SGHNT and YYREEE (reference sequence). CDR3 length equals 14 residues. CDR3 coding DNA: TGTGCCAGCAGCACGGGACAGGGGGCTTACGAGCAGTACTTC. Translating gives CASSTGQGAYEQYF.

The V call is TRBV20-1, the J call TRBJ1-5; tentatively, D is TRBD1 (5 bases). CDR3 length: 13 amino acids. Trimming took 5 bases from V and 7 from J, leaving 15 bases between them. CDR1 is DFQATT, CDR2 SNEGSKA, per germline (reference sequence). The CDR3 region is CSAQGAPAQPQHF. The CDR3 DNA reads TGCAGTGCTCAGGGTGCCCCGGCCCAGCCCCAGCATTTT.

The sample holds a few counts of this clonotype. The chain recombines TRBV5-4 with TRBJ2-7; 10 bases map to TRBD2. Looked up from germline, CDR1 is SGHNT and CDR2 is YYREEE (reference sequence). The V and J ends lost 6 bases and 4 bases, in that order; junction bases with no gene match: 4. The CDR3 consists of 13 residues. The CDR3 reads CASTSSGGYEQYF. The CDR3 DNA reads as TGTGCCAGCACTTCTAGCGGGGGTTACGAGCAGTACTTC.

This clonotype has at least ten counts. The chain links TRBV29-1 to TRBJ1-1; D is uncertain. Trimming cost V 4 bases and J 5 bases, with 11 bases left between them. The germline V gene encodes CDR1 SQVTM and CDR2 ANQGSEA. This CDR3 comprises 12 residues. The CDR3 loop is CSVGEVTTEAFF. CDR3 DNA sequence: TGCAGCGTTGGGGAGGTTACGACTGAAGCTTTCTTT.

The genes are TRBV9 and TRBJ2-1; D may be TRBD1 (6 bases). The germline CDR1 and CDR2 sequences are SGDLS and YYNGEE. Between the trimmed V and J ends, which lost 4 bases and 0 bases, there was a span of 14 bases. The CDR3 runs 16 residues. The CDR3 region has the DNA TGTGCCAGCAGCCCCCGGACAGAGAGCTCCTACAATGAGCAGTTCTTC. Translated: CASSPRTESSYNEQFF.

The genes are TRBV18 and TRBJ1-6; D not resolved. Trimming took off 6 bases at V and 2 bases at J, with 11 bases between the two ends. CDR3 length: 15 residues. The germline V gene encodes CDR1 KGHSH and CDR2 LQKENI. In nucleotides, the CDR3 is TGTGCCAGCTCCGGCAACCTTCCCTATAATTCACCCCTCCACTTT. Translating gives CASSGNLPYNSPLHF.

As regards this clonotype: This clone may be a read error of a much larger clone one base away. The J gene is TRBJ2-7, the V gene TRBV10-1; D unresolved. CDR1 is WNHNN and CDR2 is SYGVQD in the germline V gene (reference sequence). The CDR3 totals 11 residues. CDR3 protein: CASRTAYEQCF. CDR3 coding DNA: TGCGCCAGCAGGACTGCCTACGAGCAGTGCTTC.